Following are 10 T cell receptor beta chains from one sample sequenced in a study of immune cell composition in non-small cell lung cancer. The table came from immunoSEQ multiplex PCR; TCRdb's copy has only in-frame clones and leaves some out. The sample records around 6,000 clones, roughly 78% being singletons. Material: lung tumor tissue. The origin of the receptors is a human donor with non-small cell lung cancer.

The V call is TRBV5-1, the J call TRBJ1-1, with D perhaps TRBD1 (5 bases). Germline CDR1 is SGHRS and CDR2 is YFSETQ. The germline V and J ends were trimmed by 9 bases and 5 bases, with 17 bases remaining between them. The CDR3 sequence is 13 residues long. The CDR3 loop reads CAILLGRGTEAFF. CDR3 sequence (DNA): TGCGCCATCTTGCTCGGACGGGGGACTGAAGCTTTCTTT. Drawing the rest from reference TRBV5-1 and TRBJ1-1, the complete variable domain is KAGVTQTPRYLIKTRGQQVTLSCSPISGHRSVSWYQQTPGQGLQFLFEYFSETQRNKGNFPGRFSGRQFSNSRSEMNVSTLELGDSALYLCAILLGRGTEAFFGQGTRLTVV.

This clone has just a few counts. This chain connects TRBV20-1 to TRBJ1-2; D remains ambiguous. This CDR3 comprises 11 residues. CDR1 and CDR2 from the germline V gene are DFQATT and SNEGSKA (reference sequence). V lost 3 bases and J lost 7, with 9 bases in between. The CDR3 bases are TGCAGTGCTAGTCGGGATGCTGGCTACACCTTC. This translates into CSASRDAGYTF.

The chain links TRBV5-8 to TRBJ1-2; tentative D call: TRBD1 (5 bases). The length of the CDR3 is 12 residues. The germline CDR1 and CDR2 sequences are SGHTS and YDEGEE. Trimming removed 4 bases from V and 7 bases from J, with 11 bases in between. The CDR3: CASSPLQVGYTF. The CDR3 DNA reads TGTGCCAGCAGCCCCCTACAGGTTGGCTACACCTTC. Based on the CDR3 plus reference TRBV5-8 and TRBJ1-2, the full variable domain is EAGVTQSPTHLIKTRGQQATLRCSPISGHTSVYWYQQALGLGLQFLLWYDEGEERNRGNFPPRFSGRQFPNYSSELNVNALELEDSALYLCASSPLQVGYTFGSGTRLTVV.

This clone appeared a single time. This chain links TRBV25-1 with TRBJ1-3; D not resolved. The length of the CDR3 is 13 residues. Germline loops: CDR1 MGHDK, CDR2 SYGVNS. Trimming pared 3 bases from V and 0 bases from J, leaving 3 bases between. In DNA, the CDR3 is TGTGCCAGCAGTGACAACTCTGGAAACACCATATATTTT. Translated: CASSDNSGNTIYF.

V gene TRBV18 combines with J gene TRBJ2-1, with 8 bases matching TRBD1. The CDR3 covers 17 residues. Trimming cost V 3 bases and J 9 bases; bases outside gene matches: 16. Germline loops: CDR1 KGHSH, CDR2 LQKENI. CDR3 sequence: CASSPDGQGFQMGEQFF. Written as DNA, the CDR3 is TGTGCCAGCTCACCGGATGGACAGGGTTTCCAGATGGGTGAGCAGTTCTTC.

This chain connects TRBV9 to TRBJ2-7; 9 bases agree with TRBD1. The CDR3 is 14 amino acids. Germline V lookup: CDR1 SGDLS, CDR2 YYNGEE. Losses at the gene ends were 4 bases for V and 2 bases for J; bases not matched to a gene: 4. The CDR3 sequence: CASSTGQGAYEQYF. In DNA, the CDR3 is TGTGCCAGCAGCACGGGACAGGGTGCCTACGAGCAGTACTTC.

The gene calls are TRBV28 and TRBJ1-2; D is possibly TRBD1 (6 bases). Trimming stripped 3 bases from V and 2 bases from J, with 10 bases between. Germline CDR1 MDHEN, CDR2 SYDVKM. This CDR3 contains 14 residues. This CDR3 reads CASSLVQGNYGYTF. The CDR3 DNA follows: TGTGCCAGCAGTTTGGTACAGGGAAACTATGGCTACACCTTC.

This chain uses TRBV5-1 with TRBJ2-7, with 9 bases matching TRBD1. J lost 3 bases, V lost 0 bases, and 4 bases had no gene match. There are 15 residues in the CDR3. Germline V gene sequence: CDR1 SGHRS, CDR2 YFSETQ. In DNA, the CDR3 is TGCGCCAGCAGCTTGGGTATGGGACAGGGCTACGAGCAGTACTTC. Encoded protein: CASSLGMGQGYEQYF.

V gene TRBV29-1 combines with J gene TRBJ2-1; 7 nucleotides align to TRBD1. Per germline, CDR1 SQVTM and CDR2 ANQGSEA. The junction had 11 bases not matched to a gene; V was cut back by 7 bases and J by 8 bases. The CDR3 runs to 13 residues. The chain's CDR3 is CSAGTAPTHEQFF. CDR3 in DNA: TGCAGCGCCGGGACAGCCCCTACCCATGAGCAGTTCTTC.

V usage is TRBV18 and J usage is TRBJ2-5; 11 nucleotides match TRBD2. Germline V gives CDR1 KGHSH, CDR2 LQKENI. The trim removed 2 bases at V and 5 bases at J, leaving 1 base unmatched. This CDR3 contains 14 residues. The CDR3, as DNA: TGTGCCAGCTCACCAAGACTAGCGGGGGAGACCCAGTACTTC. Its translation: CASSPRLAGETQYF.